This TCR beta chain is drawn from a study of blood T cell repertoires in COVID-19. About the study: Spain, Italy and the United States supplied samples that represented acute and convalescent COVID-19. Sample material is recorded as cDNA or gDNA derived from T cells, B-cell-depleted T cells, or PBMCs.

Germline V gene data show CDR1 as SGHNT and CDR2 as YYREEE (reference sequence). The CDR3 is 15 residues long. V was pared by 4 bases and J by 2 bases, with 7 bases of the junction left unmatched. Original handling: Researchers report that nucleated cell counts were estimated from reference gene primer amplification. Assay: immunoSEQ multiplex PCR; the TCRdb copy retains only in-frame clones and omits some. V and J calls and clone size follow that table, whereas D and trimming were derived from the DNA. The profile covers around 150,000 clones, with 87% appearing a single time and 3.5% to 5% taken by the ten largest.

The source is a woman in her sixties or seventies with active or convalescent COVID-19. The sample comprised peripheral blood. The chain combines TRBV5-4 with TRBJ2-7; 9 nucleotides agree with TRBD1. The CDR3 protein is CASSRRGQGAYEQYF. In nucleotides, the CDR3 is TGTGCCAGCAGCCGGAGGGGACAGGGAGCCTACGAGCAGTACTTC. Full variable domain (remainder filled in from reference TRBV5-4 and TRBJ2-7): ETGVTQSPTHLIKTRGQQVTLRCSSQSGHNTVSWYQQALGQGPQFIFQYYREEENGRGNFPPRFSGLQFPNYSSELNVNALELDDSALYLCASSRRGQGAYEQYFGPGTRLTVT.